These 10 T cell receptor beta chains originate from one sample sequenced in a study of blood T cell repertoires in COVID-19. TCRdb's copy holds only in-frame clones and misses some; the assay was immunoSEQ multiplex PCR. Of 90,000 to 110,000 clones in the sample, about 79% were seen once. Sequencing used peripheral blood. These TCRs come from a woman over 75 with active or convalescent COVID-19.

This clone was counted only a few times. This chain joins TRBV21-1 and TRBJ1-3; the DNA was not used to check the table's D call, TRBD1. TRBV21-1 corresponds to a pseudogene. The CDR3 length is 16 residues. This chain's CDR3 is CASSSRGTATGNTIYF. DNA of the CDR3: TGTGCCAGCAGCAGCCGTGGGACAGCAACTGGAAACACCATATATTTT.

V gene TRBV11-1 combines with J gene TRBJ2-7, with 10 bases fitting TRBD2. The CDR3 sequence is 15 residues long. J gave up 3 bases and V 3 bases, and 5 bases lay outside the gene matches. Looked up from germline, CDR1 is SGHAT and CDR2 is FQDESV (reference sequence). The DNA of the CDR3 is TGTGCCAGCAGCTTGCTAGCGGGAGCCCTCTACGAGCAGTACTTC. It encodes CASSLLAGALYEQYF.

The CDR3 DNA reads TGTGCCAGCAGCTTGGGACTAGCGGGAGGGATAGGATGGTTCTTC. This sequence encodes CASSLGLAGGIGWFF. The rearrangement joins TRBV5-5 to TRBJ2-1, with TRBD2 matching 14 bases. CDR1 SGHKS and CDR2 YYEKEE come from the germline V gene (reference sequence). The trim removed 0 bases at V and 15 bases at J, leaving 8 bases unmatched. The CDR3 extends over 15 amino acids.

The V gene is TRBV3-1 (or the pseudogene TRBV3-2), the J gene TRBJ1-2, with 7 bases aligning to TRBD1. Germline CDR1 is LGHDT and CDR2 is YNNKEL (reference sequence). The trim removed 4 bases at V and 3 bases at J, leaving 2 bases unmatched. The CDR3 is 13 residues long. CDR3 residues: CASSRTGDYGYTF. For the CDR3, the DNA is TGTGCCAGCAGCCGCACAGGGGACTATGGCTACACCTTC.

The CDR3 here is CASGAGGPADTQYF. The CDR3 region has the DNA TGTGCCAGCGGGGCGGGAGGGCCGGCAGATACGCAGTATTTT. The genes are TRBV7-3 and TRBJ2-3; 9 bases are shared with TRBD2. The CDR3 has 14 amino acids. V lost 8 bases, J lost 4 bases, and 7 bases stayed unmatched. Germline CDR1 and CDR2: SGHTA and FQGTGA.

The V gene is TRBV9, the J gene TRBJ2-5; the match to TRBD2 covers 11 bases. Unmatched junction bases numbered 19, after V lost 4 bases and J lost 5 bases. The CDR3 is 19 residues long. Germline V gene lookup returns CDR1 SGDLS and CDR2 YYNGEE. CDR3 sequence reads: CASSSQEGNSGRAWETQYF. The CDR3 bases are TGTGCCAGCAGCTCCCAGGAGGGTAATAGCGGGAGGGCCTGGGAGACCCAGTACTTC.

The chain has TRBV4-2 and TRBJ1-1; D remains ambiguous. The ends were cut back, 2 bases at V and 5 bases at J, with 18 bases in the middle. Germline V gene lookup returns CDR1 LGHNA and CDR2 YNFKEQ. The length of the CDR3 is 16 residues. The CDR3 loop reads CASSQNSQRGRTEAFF. The CDR3 DNA reads as TGTGCCAGCAGCCAAAATTCCCAGCGGGGTCGGACTGAAGCTTTCTTT.

This clone was seen a single time. The V gene is TRBV3-1 (or the pseudogene TRBV3-2), the J gene TRBJ2-7; the D gene is possibly TRBD1 (6 bases). Trimming shortened V by 4 bases and J by 6 bases, and 19 bases separated the two germline ends. Germline V gene sequence: CDR1 LGHDT, CDR2 YNNKEL (reference sequence). The CDR3 is 15 residues long. Here the CDR3 reads CASSLAWGRRGEQYF. CDR3 sequence (DNA): TGTGCCAGCAGCCTTGCGTGGGGGCGCAGGGGCGAGCAGTACTTC.

The chain recombines TRBV5-1 with TRBJ2-1, with D possibly matching TRBD2 (6 bases). The ends were cut back, 0 bases at V and 9 bases at J, with 19 bases in the middle. The CDR3 contains 16 residues. The germline CDR1 and CDR2 sequences are SGHRS and YFSETQ. CDR3 sequence: CASSLAVPGAWGEQFF. DNA for the CDR3: TGCGCCAGCAGCTTGGCAGTTCCGGGAGCTTGGGGTGAGCAGTTCTTC.

The V call is TRBV24-1, the J call TRBJ2-7, with D unclear. There are 13 residues in the CDR3. Trimming shortened V by 4 bases and J by 3 bases, and 9 bases separated the two germline ends. Per germline, CDR1 KGHDR and CDR2 SFDVKD. DNA for the CDR3: TGTGCCACCAGTGAGCCGGAGAGCTACGAGCAGTACTTC. This codes for CATSEPESYEQYF.